The rows below give T cell receptor beta chains drawn from one sample of a study of CXCR3-negative and CXCR3-positive naive CD8 T cells. TCRdb re-called the 5' RACE reads and catalogs CDR3 proteins one per entry, DNA excluded. This table holds over 95,000 distinct CDR3 sequences. Sequenced: naive CXCR3+ CD8+ T cells from blood. The receptor set was obtained from a human donor in good health. Some clones in this sample may be carry-over from other donors' samples. Each CDR3 is given with its conserved first and last residue.

v_call	j_call	cdr3_aa
TRBV28	TRBJ1-5	CASSLSFTGQGWPQHF
TRBV7-9	TRBJ2-5	CATRPSGRHETQYF
TRBV28	TRBJ2-5	CASSLVAGGRETQYF
TRBV24-1	TRBJ2-3	CATSALKGDTQYF
TRBV6-2/TRBV6-3	TRBJ2-7	CASSLGGADEQYF
TRBV7-3	TRBJ2-1	CASSLGDSHGDEQFF
TRBV29-1	TRBJ2-7	CSVPTVYGEQYF
TRBV29-1	TRBJ1-1	CSGTDGNTEAFF
TRBV7-8	TRBJ1-1	CASSPPGGTEAFF
TRBV28	TRBJ2-7	CASSLGLAGGYEQYF
TRBV11-1	TRBJ2-3	CASNDPTDTQYF
TRBV19	TRBJ2-7	CASRWTSGSSYEQYF
TRBV6-5	TRBJ2-7	CASSYSRLGGYEQYF
TRBV29-1	TRBJ1-3	CSVDRTSGNTIYF
TRBV9	TRBJ2-1	CASSVWGEGQGDEQFF
TRBV2	TRBJ2-7	CATASGLAGYEQYF
TRBV7-6	TRBJ2-5	CASSMEPQNLETQYF
TRBV12-3/TRBV12-4	TRBJ2-3	CASTLGPADTQYF
TRBV29-1	TRBJ2-3	CSGLQPTSGSRRVGDTQYF
TRBV13	TRBJ2-2	CASSFGKYTGELFF
TRBV7-8	TRBJ2-1	CALTGVSSYNEQFF
TRBV12-3/TRBV12-4	TRBJ2-1	CASSSLQGGYNEQFF
TRBV12-3/TRBV12-4	TRBJ2-5	CASSGYQGGGETQYF
TRBV5-1	TRBJ1-1	CASSFTGYAEAFF
TRBV28	TRBJ1-1	CASSFMNTEAFF
TRBV7-2	TRBJ1-6	CASSPTGGSSYNSPLHF
TRBV12-2	TRBJ2-1	CASRLSLASVSYNEQFF
TRBV28	TRBJ2-5	CASSLEAPAALETQYF
TRBV28	TRBJ2-7	CASSLLWIEQYF
TRBV20-1	TRBJ2-5	CSARDGRTEQETQYF
TRBV7-3	TRBJ1-1	CASSQNGENTEAFF
TRBV7-2	TRBJ2-2	CASRSIRADNTGELFF
TRBV14	TRBJ2-1	CASRSFSGTGGNEQFF
TRBV5-1	TRBJ2-7	CASSLDRKNEQYF
TRBV25-1	TRBJ2-7	CATRRGHYEQYF
TRBV11-2	TRBJ2-7	CASTHLGTGDWEQYF
TRBV5-1	TRBJ1-5	CASSLGAGPNQPQHF
TRBV6-6	TRBJ2-1	CASSYSPTPTSGGSGDEQFF
TRBV27	TRBJ2-3	CASSFSPFSGGSTDTQYF
TRBV28	TRBJ2-5	CASSLPWRYQETQYF
TRBV20-1	TRBJ1-2	CSAYRGFSNYGYTF
TRBV7-2	TRBJ2-1	CASSLDAGYNEQFF
TRBV7-9	TRBJ2-3	CASSGTSSTDTQYF
TRBV7-6	TRBJ2-7	CASSIAEKRYEQYF
TRBV5-6	TRBJ1-1	CASSLSQGGPEAFF
TRBV5-4	TRBJ2-1	CASSQKNGQGNEQFF
TRBV29-1	TRBJ2-7	CSVGVRQPFGEQYF
TRBV4-1	TRBJ2-7	CASSHPTTGTARYEQYF
TRBV12-3/TRBV12-4	TRBJ1-1	CASSSLGNTEAFF
TRBV28	TRBJ2-5	CASSSSGALQETQYF
TRBV7-9	TRBJ2-1	CASSLGLAGDAEDNEQFF
TRBV11-2	TRBJ1-2	CASRQPGTGHGYTF
TRBV5-1	TRBJ2-7	CASSGGTGMDYEQYF